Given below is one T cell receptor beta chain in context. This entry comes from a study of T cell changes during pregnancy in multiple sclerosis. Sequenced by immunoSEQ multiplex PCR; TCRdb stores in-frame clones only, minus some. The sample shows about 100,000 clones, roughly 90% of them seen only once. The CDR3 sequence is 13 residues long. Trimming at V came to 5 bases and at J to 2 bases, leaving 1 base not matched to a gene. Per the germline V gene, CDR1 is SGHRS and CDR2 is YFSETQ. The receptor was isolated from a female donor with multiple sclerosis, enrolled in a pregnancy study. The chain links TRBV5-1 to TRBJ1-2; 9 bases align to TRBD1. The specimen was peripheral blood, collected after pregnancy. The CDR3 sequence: CASRGTGNYGYTF. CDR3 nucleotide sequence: TGCGCCAGCAGGGGGACAGGGAACTATGGCTACACCTTC.